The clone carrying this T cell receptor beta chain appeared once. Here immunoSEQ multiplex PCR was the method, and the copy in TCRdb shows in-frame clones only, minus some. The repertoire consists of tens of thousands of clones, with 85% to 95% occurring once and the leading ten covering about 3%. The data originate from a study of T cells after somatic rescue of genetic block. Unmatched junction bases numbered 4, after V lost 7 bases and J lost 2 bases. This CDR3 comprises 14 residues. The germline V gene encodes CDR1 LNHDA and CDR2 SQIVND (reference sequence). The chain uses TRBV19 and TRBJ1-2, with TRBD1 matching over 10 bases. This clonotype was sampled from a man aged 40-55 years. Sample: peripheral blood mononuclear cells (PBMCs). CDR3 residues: CASTVTGGNYGYTF. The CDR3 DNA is TGTGCCAGTACTGTGACAGGGGGCAACTATGGCTACACCTTC. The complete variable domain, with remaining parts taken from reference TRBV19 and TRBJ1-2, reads DGGITQSPKYLFRKEGQNVTLSCEQNLNHDAMYWYRQDPGQGLRLIYYSQIVNDFQKGDIAEGYSVSREKKESFPLTVTSAQKNPTAFYLCASTVTGGNYGYTFGSGTRLTVV.